This T cell receptor (beta chain) is from a study of OX40 agonist ivuxolimab in advanced cancers. Overall study context: Every 2 weeks, patients got intravenous ivuxolimab at one of six dose levels (0.01-10 mg/kg).

The V and J ends lost 3 bases and 5 bases respectively, with 8 bases between them. This CDR3 region has 13 residues. The germline V gene has CDR1 SGHTA and CDR2 FQGNSA. TCRdb keeps only in-frame clones here, not all; method: immunoSEQ multiplex PCR. The repertoire includes tens of thousands of clones, approximately 90% of them detected once, and approximately 1.3% sits in the top ten. This TCR derives from an adult with an advanced solid tumor such as melanoma, head and neck, liver or kidney cancer. This specimen consisted of CD4+ or CD8+ T cells sorted from blood, obtained in a trial of the OX40 agonist ivuxolimab. The chain combines TRBV7-2 with TRBJ2-1; D not resolved. The CDR3 sequence: CASSFYRDNEQFF. The CDR3 coding sequence is TGTGCCAGCAGCTTTTACCGGGACAATGAGCAGTTCTTC.